This passage covers 20 T cell receptor beta chains from one sample sequenced in a study of T cell responses to AZD1222 COVID-19 vaccine (dated by TCRdb to about 2021). The library came from the immunoSEQ multiplex PCR assay. TCRdb retrieved this table from immuneACCESS and kept in-frame rearrangements only. Not all clones are present; in checked studies, unresolved V genes account for under half, and no reason is known for the remainder. The sample includes about 270,000 clones, with about 94% observed a single time. Clones ranked in the top ten supply about 0.5% of the sample. The time point label for this specimen denotes: about 28 days (+/-7) after the second vaccine dose. Here the sequenced sample was peripheral blood, taken 28 days after the second AZD1222 dose. The receptor set was obtained from an adult who received the AZD1222 COVID-19 vaccine.

In its sample, this clone was seen once. CDR3 residues: CASSDRERKIGEKLFF. DNA of the CDR3: TGTGCCAGCAGTGATAGGGAGAGAAAGATCGGGGAAAAACTGTTTTTT. The chain is built from TRBV6-1 and TRBJ1-4; D is uncertain. Germline values: CDR1 MNHNS, CDR2 SASEGT. Trimming took off 3 bases at V and 8 bases at J, with 19 bases between the two ends. This CDR3 has 16 residues.

The chain employs TRBV7-9 and TRBJ1-6; D ambiguous. Germline V lookup: CDR1 SEHNR, CDR2 FQNEAQ (reference sequence). The germline V and J ends were trimmed by 5 bases and 4 bases, with 9 bases remaining between them. CDR3 length equals 14 residues. CDR3 loop: CASSIDGYNSPLHF. CDR3 nucleotide sequence: TGTGCCAGCAGCATAGACGGGTATAATTCACCCCTCCACTTT.

In the case of this clone: The sample carries other DNA sequences with the same CDR3. V and J are TRBV29-1 and TRBJ1-2; TRBD1 matches at 9 bases. Germline lookup yields CDR1 SQVTM and CDR2 ANQGSEA. The CDR3 is made up of 15 amino acids. V was clipped by 0 bases and J by 5 bases; unmatched bases: 7. CDR3 sequence reads: CSVEDRRTGDYGYTF. In DNA, the CDR3 is TGCAGCGTTGAAGATCGCAGGACAGGGGATTATGGCTACACCTTC.

This chain connects TRBV6-5 to TRBJ1-5; unclear D gene. V lost 6 bases and J 0 bases, leaving 12 bases between the germline ends. The CDR3 totals 15 residues. Per germline, CDR1 MNHEY and CDR2 SVGAGI. The CDR3 here is CASRVGGDSNQPQHF. The CDR3 region has the DNA TGTGCCAGCAGAGTCGGTGGGGATAGCAATCAGCCCCAGCATTTT.

The V call is TRBV5-1, the J call TRBJ1-2, with TRBD1 matching 11 bases. From germline, CDR1 is SGHRS and CDR2 YFSETQ. The CDR3 has 13 residues. Trimming at V came to 4 bases and at J to 8 bases, leaving 4 bases not matched to a gene. CDR3 region: CASSPGQGEGYTF. The CDR3 nucleotides read TGCGCCAGCAGCCCGGGACAGGGGGAAGGCTACACCTTC.

The genes are TRBV28 and TRBJ1-2, with 7 positions matching TRBD1. Germline values: CDR1 MDHEN, CDR2 SYDVKM. The CDR3 covers 15 residues. With V trimmed by 5 bases and J by 10 bases, 16 bases remained unmatched. The CDR3 DNA sequence: TGTGCCAGCAGTCCGGGGTTCTCCAGGCAGGGGGACTACACCTTC. Protein product: CASSPGFSRQGDYTF.

The chain recombines TRBV4-1 with TRBJ1-6, with D hard to call. Germline CDR1 reads MGHRA; CDR2 reads YSYEKL. The CDR3 is 15 amino acids. V was pared by 4 bases and J by 7 bases, with 14 bases between. The CDR3 nucleotides are TGCGCCAGCAGCCTCGCCAGGAGAGAAAATTCACCCCTCCACTTT. It is translated as CASSLARRENSPLHF.

The CDR3 region is CASRDTTGLGNQPQHF. The CDR3 DNA is TGTGCCAGCAGGGACACGACAGGATTAGGCAATCAGCCCCAGCATTTT. The chain carries TRBV2 and TRBJ1-5; D may be TRBD1 (6 bases). CDR3 length equals 16 residues. V lost 6 bases, J lost 2 bases, and 17 bases lay in between. Germline loops: CDR1 SNHLY, CDR2 FYNNEI.

This sequence joins TRBV4-3 and TRBJ2-7; D gene uncertain. V was shortened by 0 bases and J by 0 bases, with 9 bases between the two germline ends. The CDR3 has 15 amino acids. Germline CDR1 and CDR2: LGHNA and YSLEER. CDR3: CASSQDFASSYEQYF. For the CDR3, the DNA is TGCGCCAGCAGCCAAGACTTTGCGAGCTCCTACGAGCAGTACTTC.

The CDR3 is CASSLVPDTYEQYF. Here the CDR3 DNA reads TGTGCCAGCAGCTTAGTTCCAGATACCTACGAGCAGTACTTC. This chain links TRBV11-2 with TRBJ2-7; D remains ambiguous. The germline gives CDR1 SGHAT, CDR2 FQNNGV. There are 14 residues in the CDR3. The germline V and J ends were trimmed by 1 base and 2 bases, with 9 bases remaining between them.

V gene TRBV7-9 combines with J gene TRBJ1-2; D is uncertain. The germline V gene has CDR1 SEHNR and CDR2 FQNEAQ (reference sequence). The CDR3 is 13 residues long. V dropped 5 bases and J dropped 8 bases, with 15 bases sitting between them. The CDR3 here is CASSPIPQGGYTF. Written as DNA, the CDR3 is TGTGCCAGCAGCCCAATCCCCCAAGGGGGCTACACCTTC. Variable domain in full (rest from reference TRBV7-9 and TRBJ1-2): DTGVSQNPRHKITKRGQNVTFRCDPISEHNRLYWYRQTLGQGPEFLTYFQNEAQLEKSRLLSDRFSAERPKGSFSTLEIQRTEQGDSAMYLCASSPIPQGGYTFGSGTRLTVV.

The chain combines TRBV6-5 with TRBJ2-2; D perhaps matches TRBD1 (7 bases). CDR1 is MNHEY, CDR2 SVGAGI, per germline. V was clipped by 5 bases and J by 5 bases, with 15 bases between them. The CDR3 is made up of 15 amino acids. This chain's CDR3 is CASSRRQGGTGELFF. Here the CDR3 DNA reads TGTGCCAGCAGTCGAAGACAGGGAGGTACCGGGGAGCTGTTTTTT.

The gene calls are TRBV11-2 and TRBJ1-5; a possible D gene is TRBD1 (5 bases). CDR3 length: 15 amino acids. Germline values: CDR1 SGHAT, CDR2 FQNNGV. Trimming removed 3 bases from V and 0 bases from J, with 9 bases in between. The CDR3 loop is CASSLGRDSNQPQHF. Written as DNA, the CDR3 is TGTGCCAGCAGCTTGGGCAGGGATAGCAATCAGCCCCAGCATTTT.

The V and J genes are TRBV5-4 and TRBJ2-7, with D perhaps TRBD1 or TRBD2 (5 bases each). The V gene lost 4 bases and the J gene lost 1 base, with 15 bases spanning the gap. Germline CDR1 SGHNT, CDR2 YYREEE (reference sequence). The CDR3 extends over 15 amino acids. The CDR3 DNA reads TGTGCCAGCAGCCCCTCGGGGCCTCTGTCCTACGAGCAGTACTTC. Translated, it gives CASSPSGPLSYEQYF.

The chain carries TRBV7-3 and TRBJ1-6, with D perhaps TRBD1 (5 bases). Germline V gene sequence: CDR1 SGHTA, CDR2 FQGTGA. Trimming pared 2 bases from V and 9 bases from J, leaving 8 bases between. The CDR3 totals 13 residues. CDR3 in amino acids: CASSLSRASPLHF. The DNA of the CDR3 is TGTGCCAGCAGCTTATCCAGGGCTTCACCCCTCCACTTT. The variable domain in full, completed from reference TRBV7-3 and TRBJ1-6, reads GAGVSQTPSNKVTEKGKYVELRCDPISGHTALYWYRQSLGQGPEFLIYFQGTGAADDSGLPNDRFFAVRPEGSVSTLKIQRTERGDSAVYLCASSLSRASPLHFGNGTRLTVT.

The chain links TRBV28 to TRBJ1-5; no definite D call. V lost 10 bases to trimming and J lost 7 bases, with 14 bases between them. This CDR3 spans 12 amino acids. Germline CDR1 is MDHEN and CDR2 is SYDVKM. The CDR3, as DNA: TGTGCCACCTCCCTGTCGGGCCAGCCCCAGCATTTT. It specifies CATSLSGQPQHF.

The gene calls are TRBV7-6 and TRBJ2-5, with D perhaps given as TRBD1 or TRBD2 (6 bases each). CDR1 SGHVS and CDR2 FNYEAQ come from the germline V gene. The CDR3 spans 14 residues. Trimming took 1 base from V and 5 from J, leaving 11 bases between them. The CDR3 DNA reads as TGTGCCAGCAGCTTAGATAGGGGGGATGAGACCCAGTACTTC. Amino acid sequence: CASSLDRGDETQYF.

This clone was detected only once. The chain uses TRBV6-2 or TRBV6-3 and TRBJ2-7, with D uncertain. The CDR3 is made up of 17 amino acids. Germline CDR1 is MNHEY and CDR2 is SVGEGT. V was pared by 2 bases and J by 0 bases, with 17 bases between. CDR3 sequence reads: CASSYPGRWGSSYEQYF. The CDR3 region has the DNA TGTGCCAGCAGTTACCCGGGTAGGTGGGGAAGCTCCTACGAGCAGTACTTC.

The chain is built from TRBV5-1 and TRBJ1-1; 10 nucleotides agree with TRBD1. The CDR3 consists of 16 residues. The germline V gene has CDR1 SGHRS and CDR2 YFSETQ. J gave up 4 bases and V 4 bases, and 10 bases lay outside the gene matches. This chain's CDR3 is CASSLQPDRGATEAFF. In DNA, the CDR3 is TGCGCCAGCAGCCTTCAACCGGACAGGGGGGCCACTGAAGCTTTCTTT.

The chain uses TRBV10-3 and TRBJ2-7; tentative D call: TRBD1 (5 bases). The CDR3 has 16 amino acids. The ends were cut back, 3 bases at V and 2 bases at J, with 17 bases in the middle. Germline CDR1 is ENHRY and CDR2 is SYGVKD. The CDR3 coding sequence is TGTGCCATCAGTGACTCTGGGCCAAAAGGGGCCTACGAGCAGTACTTC. Residues: CAISDSGPKGAYEQYF.